Listed here is a single T cell receptor (beta chain). Its antigen is not identified. Trimming cost V 6 bases and J 2 bases, with 10 bases left between them. CDR1 and CDR2 from the germline V gene are MNHEY and SMNVEV (reference sequence). This CDR3 region has 14 residues. This sample is part of a study of T cell responses to AZD1222 COVID-19 vaccine. The table came from immunoSEQ multiplex PCR; TCRdb's copy has only in-frame clones and leaves some out. The sample yields some 150,000 clones, approximately 92% seen once. Study-level points and caveats: Donors were largely white British and mainly female; clonal diversity was possibly underestimated. Repertoire samples came only from after the peak T cell response.

This chain links TRBV27 with TRBJ1-4; D remains unclear. The TCR originated in an adult who received the AZD1222 COVID-19 vaccine. The sequenced sample was peripheral blood, obtained 28 days after the second AZD1222 dose. This CDR3 is CASSPVYTNEKLFF. In DNA form, the CDR3 reads TGTGCCAGCAGCCCCGTGTATACTAATGAAAAACTGTTTTTT.